This TCR beta chain is from a study of T cells in Graves' hyperthyroidism and ophthalmopathy. This clonotype was seen repeatedly, ten times or more. This CDR3 has 13 amino acids. The germline V and J ends were trimmed by 4 bases and 0 bases, with 6 bases remaining between them. CDR1 is ENHRY and CDR2 is SYGVKD in the germline V gene. Graves' hyperthyroidism qualified as stable when ophthalmopathy did not progress within 18 months. Hyperthyroidism, newly diagnosed and lasting under 2 months, affected patients aged 18 to 65. RNA transcripts were the template for amplifying TCR beta CDR3 regions. During a first-round RT-PCR of the TCR CDR3, the HTBI primer set was used. TCRdb re-derived calls from the multiplex PCR reads in MiXCR, one entry per CDR3 protein. This table holds approximately 480,000 distinct CDR3 sequences, roughly 20% found once.

Sequenced input: blood. This chain uses TRBV10-3 with TRBJ1-1; D is ambiguous. The receptor comes from a man aged 18 to 30 with Graves' hyperthyroidism. CDR3 amino acids: CAISATLNTEAFF. Here the CDR3 DNA reads TGTGCCATCAGTGCAACCCTGAACACTGAAGCTTTCTTT.